The clone carrying this TCR beta chain was detected ten times or more. Antigen specificity is unknown. Individual cDNA molecules were tagged with unique molecular identifiers, the study reported. One entry per CDR3 protein results from TCRdb running MiXCR on the 5' RACE reads. The top ten hold 8% to 10% of the sample, which has tens of thousands of distinct CDR3 sequences, roughly 3.9% seen once. This specimen comes from a study of early T cells in non-severe SARS-CoV-2 infection. Across the whole study: Whole-blood bulk RNA, unsorted, was sequenced, and chains were unpaired.

V shed 7 bases and J shed 5 bases, with 7 bases lying between them. Germline V gene data show CDR1 as SQVTM and CDR2 as ANQGSEA. The CDR3 is 10 residues long. Study-level results: Anti-spike CD8 specificities were favored by VDJdb matching, whose results missed private and CD4 specificities.

The clonotype comes from an adult who was a healthcare worker with PCR-confirmed SARS-CoV-2 infection or an uninfected control (not recorded which). The sequencing input was whole blood. V and J are TRBV29-1 and TRBJ2-3; D may correspond to TRBD1 or TRBD2 (5 bases each). CDR3 residues: CSAGGDTQYF. The CDR3 nucleotides read TGCAGCGCTGGGGGAGATACGCAGTATTTT.